This T cell receptor (beta chain) emerged from a study of CD8+ T cells in alopecia areata. cDNA prepared by RNA extraction and subsequent reverse transcription served as the template for sequencing. Using immunoSEQ multiplex PCR, the repertoire was profiled, and TCRdb retains in-frame clones only, with some absent. The sample holds under 6,500 clones; 50% to 70% are singletons and the top ten take around 9.3%. Germline assignment: CDR1 SGHRS and CDR2 YFSETQ. CDR3 length: 18 amino acids. V lost 0 bases, J lost 4 bases, and 9 bases stayed unmatched. Treatment specified: oral pan-JAK inhibitor, 5-10 mg twice daily. Collection of lesional scalp punch biopsies and peripheral blood was performed in alopecia areata patients.

The chain combines TRBV5-1 with TRBJ2-1, with 11 nucleotides matching TRBD2. This specimen was skin, taken between weeks 30 and 35, from a patient treated with tofacitinib. This clonotype was sampled from a human donor with alopecia areata. In DNA, the CDR3 is TGCGCCAGCAGCTTGGCCAGTATGGCTAGCGGGGGGTACAATGAGCAGTTCTTC. Translation gives CASSLASMASGGYNEQFF.